The next 20 T cell receptor beta chains were all read from a single sample in a study of shared clonotypes between healthy human individuals. TCRdb's table, derived via immunoSEQ multiplex PCR, lists solely in-frame clones and lacks some. The data show roughly 770,000 clones, with about 97% seen just once and roughly 0.23% held by the top ten. Terminally differentiated effector memory CD45RA+ cells were excluded from the naive CD8 cells, which were CD45RO-negative and positively selected for CCR7. Material: naive CD8+ T cells sorted from blood. The receptors shown here come from a man aged 25-45 years in good health.

Note on this clone: Other nucleotide sequences from this sample produce the same CDR3. The V call is TRBV11-3, the J call TRBJ2-3, with a weak D call TRBD2 (5 bases). Germline CDR1 and CDR2: SGHNT and YENEEA. The CDR3 runs 13 residues. V was shortened by 5 bases and J by 2 bases, with 8 bases between the two germline ends. CDR3 amino acids: CASSLALTDTQYF. CDR3 nucleotide sequence: TGTGCCAGCAGCCTAGCCCTCACAGATACGCAGTATTTT.

The chain has TRBV23-1 and TRBJ2-3; 7 bases are shared with TRBD1. TRBV23-1 is noted as an ORF with a role that remains uncertain. The CDR3 has 17 amino acids. V shed 3 bases, J shed 6 bases, and the junction held 15 bases outside the gene matches. CDR3 in amino acids: CASSHQGDSKEVDTQYF. The CDR3 bases are TGCGCCAGCAGTCACCAAGGGGACAGTAAGGAGGTGGATACGCAGTATTTT.

V and J are TRBV9 and TRBJ2-1; D gene ambiguous. Per germline, CDR1 SGDLS and CDR2 YYNGEE. V dropped 3 bases and J dropped 4 bases, with 8 bases sitting between them. The CDR3 totals 13 residues. This CDR3 reads CASSDRPYNEQFF. In DNA, the CDR3 is TGTGCCAGCAGCGACCGACCATACAATGAGCAGTTCTTC.

The gene calls are TRBV4-1 and TRBJ2-7, with 11 bases that match TRBD2. The ends lost 4 bases at V and 2 bases at J; junction bases unmatched: 10. Germline V CDR1 and CDR2: MGHRA, YSYEKL. The CDR3 runs 17 residues. CDR3 nucleotides: TGCGCCAGCAGCCCGCCTCCACTAGCGGGGGCAACCTACGAGCAGTACTTC. It encodes CASSPPPLAGATYEQYF.

The J gene is TRBJ1-1, the V gene TRBV13, with a tentative D call TRBD1 (6 bases). V lost 5 bases and J 3 bases, leaving 13 bases between the germline ends. The germline V gene has CDR1 PRHDT and CDR2 FYEKMQ (reference sequence). This CDR3 region has 14 residues. The CDR3 loop reads CASSPRGGDTEAFF. The CDR3 DNA reads as TGTGCCAGCAGCCCCAGGGGAGGGGACACTGAAGCTTTCTTT.

The V call is TRBV11-2, the J call TRBJ2-7; the D gene is possibly TRBD2 (5 bases). CDR1 and CDR2 from the germline V gene are SGHAT and FQNNGV. The CDR3 has 15 amino acids. With 4 bases removed from V and 0 bases from J, the gap between germline ends came to 13 bases. The CDR3 sequence is CASSSEGADSYEQYF. Here the CDR3 DNA reads TGTGCCAGCAGCTCCGAGGGAGCGGACTCCTACGAGCAGTACTTC.

V gene TRBV25-1 combines with J gene TRBJ2-7, with a weak D call TRBD1 (5 bases). This CDR3 spans 12 amino acids. Germline V gene data show CDR1 as MGHDK and CDR2 as SYGVNS. Trimming cost V 8 bases and J 4 bases, with 12 bases left between them. In DNA form, the CDR3 reads TGTGCCAGCGGCCTTGACAGTTACGAGCAGTACTTC. Amino acid sequence: CASGLDSYEQYF.

J is TRBJ2-1 and V is TRBV2, with 10 bases aligning to TRBD2. Losses at the gene ends were 10 bases for V and 2 bases for J; bases not matched to a gene: 2. CDR3 length: 13 residues. Germline values: CDR1 SNHLY, CDR2 FYNNEI. The CDR3 loop is CATLAGAYNEQFF. The CDR3 nucleotides are TGTGCCACCCTAGCGGGAGCCTACAATGAGCAGTTCTTC.

CDR3 bases: TGCAGCGTTGAAGATTGGGACAGCGCGTCTAATGAAAAACTGTTTTTT. This sequence encodes CSVEDWDSASNEKLFF. This chain connects TRBV29-1 to TRBJ1-4, with 7 bases identical to TRBD1. The CDR3 spans 16 residues. Germline-derived CDR1 and CDR2 are SQVTM and ANQGSEA. V gave up 0 bases and J gave up 3 bases; unmatched junction bases: 7.

This chain uses TRBV28 with TRBJ1-1; D ambiguous. V was trimmed by 8 bases and J by 7 bases, leaving 20 bases between them. Germline CDR1 and CDR2: MDHEN and SYDVKM. This CDR3 is 14 amino acids long. CDR3 region: CASSTGRGEYEAFF. CDR3 bases: TGTGCCAGCTCAACCGGGCGGGGTGAGTATGAAGCTTTCTTT.

The rearrangement links TRBV7-9 to TRBJ1-2; 7 nucleotides align to TRBD1. This CDR3 region has 14 residues. In germline, CDR1 is SEHNR, CDR2 FQNEAQ (reference sequence). V was clipped by 5 bases and J by 6 bases; unmatched bases: 9. The CDR3 DNA is TGTGCCAGCAGCGCCTCCACAGGGGCCCATGGCTACACCTTC. Its translation is CASSASTGAHGYTF.

This clone appeared a single time. This chain links TRBV14 with TRBJ2-3, with 9 bases matching TRBD2. V was pared by 1 base and J by 1 base, with 6 bases of the junction left unmatched. Germline CDR1 is SGHDN and CDR2 is FVKESK. This CDR3 comprises 17 residues. CDR3: CASSQVPGTSRTDTQYF. Here the CDR3 DNA reads TGTGCCAGCAGCCAAGTTCCCGGGACTAGCCGCACAGATACGCAGTATTTT.

CDR3 residues: CATSAGLINTGELFF. The CDR3 DNA follows: TGTGCCACCAGCGCGGGACTAATAAACACCGGGGAGCTGTTTTTT. This chain uses TRBV15 with TRBJ2-2; 7 bases line up with TRBD2. The CDR3 runs to 15 residues. Unmatched junction bases numbered 5, after V lost 5 bases and J lost 2 bases. Germline CDR1 reads LNHNV; CDR2 reads YYDKDF (reference sequence).

This clone was seen a single time. The CDR3 reads CASSVRDGGEEQYF. CDR3 nucleotide sequence: TGTGCCAGCAGTGTCCGGGACGGGGGCGAGGAGCAGTACTTC. V usage is TRBV6-1 and J usage is TRBJ2-7; perhaps D is TRBD1 or TRBD2 (6 bases each). V lost 4 bases to trimming and J lost 7 bases, with 17 bases between them. The CDR3 has 14 amino acids. Germline loops: CDR1 MNHNS, CDR2 SASEGT.

The chain joins TRBV14 to TRBJ2-5; 9 positions agree with TRBD2. This CDR3 has 18 amino acids. V was pared by 1 base and J by 5 bases, with 14 bases of the junction left unmatched. Germline V gene data show CDR1 as SGHDN and CDR2 as FVKESK. The CDR3 here is CASSQAVRRGRASETQYF. CDR3 nucleotide sequence: TGTGCCAGCAGCCAAGCTGTTCGGCGCGGGAGGGCCTCGGAGACCCAGTACTTC.

The rearrangement links TRBV14 to TRBJ1-2; D is undetermined. V lost 4 bases, J lost 7 bases, and 22 bases lay in between. The CDR3 is made up of 16 amino acids. Germline loops: CDR1 SGHDN, CDR2 FVKESK. CDR3 protein: CASSPRTSAGDGGYTF. The CDR3 DNA reads TGTGCCAGCAGCCCGCGTACATCGGCCGGGGATGGTGGCTACACCTTC.

The CDR3 DNA is TGCGCCAGCAGCCAAGATCTGCGAGGCAATCAGCCCCAGCATTTT. Protein: CASSQDLRGNQPQHF. The chain combines TRBV4-1 with TRBJ1-5; no clear D gene. CDR1 and CDR2 (germline): MGHRA, YSYEKL. The V gene lost 0 bases and the J gene lost 2 bases, with 8 bases spanning the gap. This CDR3 has 15 amino acids.

This rearrangement joins TRBV7-9 to TRBJ2-5; 7 bases align to TRBD1. V lost 5 bases and J lost 2; bases outside the gene matches: 14. Germline V gene sequence: CDR1 SEHNR, CDR2 FQNEAQ (reference sequence). The CDR3 consists of 17 residues. This CDR3 reads CASSITTWDRTQETQYF. The DNA of the CDR3 is TGTGCCAGCAGCATAACAACGTGGGACAGAACACAAGAGACCCAGTACTTC.

V is TRBV19 and J is TRBJ2-1, with D unclear. This CDR3 comprises 13 residues. The ends were cut back, 3 bases at V and 7 bases at J, with 10 bases in the middle. Germline CDR1 is LNHDA and CDR2 is SQIVND (reference sequence). The CDR3 spells CASSILEGNEQFF. The CDR3 region has the DNA TGTGCCAGTAGTATCCTAGAAGGGAATGAGCAGTTCTTC.

The CDR3 sequence is CASSPRGAGGLYNEQFF. As DNA, the CDR3 is TGTGCCAGCAGCCCCCGAGGGGCGGGAGGGCTCTACAATGAGCAGTTCTTC. J is TRBJ2-1 and V is TRBV7-9; 9 bases align to TRBD2. This CDR3 is built from 17 residues. Germline loops: CDR1 SEHNR, CDR2 FQNEAQ (reference sequence). The V and J ends lost 5 bases and 3 bases, in that order; junction bases with no gene match: 11.